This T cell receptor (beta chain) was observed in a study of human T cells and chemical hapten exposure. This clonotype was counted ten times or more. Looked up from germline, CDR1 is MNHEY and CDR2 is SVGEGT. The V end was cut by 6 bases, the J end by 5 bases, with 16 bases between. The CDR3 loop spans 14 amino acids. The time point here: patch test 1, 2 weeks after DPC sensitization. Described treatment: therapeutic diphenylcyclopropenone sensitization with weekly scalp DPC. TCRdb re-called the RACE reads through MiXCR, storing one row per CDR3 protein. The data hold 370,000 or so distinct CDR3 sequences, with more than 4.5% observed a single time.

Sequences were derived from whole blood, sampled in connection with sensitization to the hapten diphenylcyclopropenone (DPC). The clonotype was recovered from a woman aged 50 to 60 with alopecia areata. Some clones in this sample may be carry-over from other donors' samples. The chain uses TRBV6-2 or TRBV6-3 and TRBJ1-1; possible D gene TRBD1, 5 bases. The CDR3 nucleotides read TGTGCCAGCAGGGAAAGAACGGGGGGAACTGAAGCTTTCTTT. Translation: CASRERTGGTEAFF.